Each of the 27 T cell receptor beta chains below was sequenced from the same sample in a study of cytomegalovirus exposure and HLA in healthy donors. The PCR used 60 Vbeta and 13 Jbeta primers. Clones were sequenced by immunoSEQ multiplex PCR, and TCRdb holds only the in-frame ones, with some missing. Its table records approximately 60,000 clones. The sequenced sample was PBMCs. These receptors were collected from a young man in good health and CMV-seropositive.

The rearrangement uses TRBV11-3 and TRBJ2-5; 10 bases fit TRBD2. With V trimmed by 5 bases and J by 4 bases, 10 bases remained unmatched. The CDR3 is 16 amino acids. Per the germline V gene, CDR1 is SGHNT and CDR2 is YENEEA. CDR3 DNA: TGTGCCAGCAGCCCCTACGCTAGCGGGGGTTTAGAGACCCAGTACTTC. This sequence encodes CASSPYASGGLETQYF.

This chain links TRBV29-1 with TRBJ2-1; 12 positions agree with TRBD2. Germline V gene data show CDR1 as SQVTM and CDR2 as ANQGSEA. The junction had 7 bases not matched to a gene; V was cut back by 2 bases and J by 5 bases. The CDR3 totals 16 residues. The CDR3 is CSVEILAGGQNNEQFF. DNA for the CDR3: TGCAGCGTTGAAATACTAGCGGGAGGCCAAAACAATGAGCAGTTCTTC.

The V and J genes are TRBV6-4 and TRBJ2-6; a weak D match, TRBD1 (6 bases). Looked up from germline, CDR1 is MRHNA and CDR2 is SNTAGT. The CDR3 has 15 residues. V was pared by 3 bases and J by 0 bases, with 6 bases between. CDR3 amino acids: CASSEDSSGANVLTF. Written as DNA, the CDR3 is TGTGCCAGCAGTGAGGACAGCTCTGGGGCCAACGTCCTGACTTTC.

CDR3 residues: CASSLWGDTGELFF. As DNA, the CDR3 is TGTGCCAGCAGTTTATGGGGGGACACCGGGGAGCTGTTTTTT. The chain links TRBV27 to TRBJ2-2; maybe TRBD2 (6 bases). Germline assignment: CDR1 MNHEY and CDR2 SMNVEV (reference sequence). The germline V and J ends were trimmed by 1 base and 3 bases, with 6 bases remaining between them. The CDR3 totals 14 residues.

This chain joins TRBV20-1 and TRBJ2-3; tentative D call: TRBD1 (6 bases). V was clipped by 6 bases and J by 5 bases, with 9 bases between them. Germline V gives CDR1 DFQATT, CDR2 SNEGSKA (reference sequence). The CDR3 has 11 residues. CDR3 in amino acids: CSALRGDTQYF. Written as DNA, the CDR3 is TGCAGTGCCCTCAGGGGAGATACGCAGTATTTT.

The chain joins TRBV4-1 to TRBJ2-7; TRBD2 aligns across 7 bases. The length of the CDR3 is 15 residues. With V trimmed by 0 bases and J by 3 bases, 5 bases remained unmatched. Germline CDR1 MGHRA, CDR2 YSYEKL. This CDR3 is CASSQDHPSGYEQYF. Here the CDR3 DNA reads TGCGCCAGCAGCCAAGATCATCCTAGCGGCTACGAGCAGTACTTC.

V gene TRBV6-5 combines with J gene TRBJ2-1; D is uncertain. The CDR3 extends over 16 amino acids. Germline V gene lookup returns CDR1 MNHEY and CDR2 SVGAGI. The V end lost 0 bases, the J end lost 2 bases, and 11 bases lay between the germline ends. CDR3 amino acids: CASSYSSQVAYNEQFF. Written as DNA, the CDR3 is TGTGCCAGCAGTTACTCATCGCAGGTAGCCTACAATGAGCAGTTCTTC.

The CDR3 bases are TGTGCCTGGAGTTCCTTCGTCGGGACAGCTAACTATGGCTACACCTTC. Its protein is CAWSSFVGTANYGYTF. The rearrangement uses TRBV30 and TRBJ1-2; 7 bases agree with TRBD1. The V and J ends lost 2 bases and 0 bases, in that order; junction bases with no gene match: 9. This CDR3 is built from 16 residues. Per the germline V gene, CDR1 is GTSNPN and CDR2 is SVGIG (reference sequence).

The CDR3 DNA is TGTGCCAGCTCTCCGGTGGAGACCCAGTACTTC. Translation gives CASSPVETQYF. This chain links TRBV6-1 with TRBJ2-5; D is unresolved. The CDR3 is 11 residues long. CDR1 and CDR2 from the germline V gene are MNHNS and SASEGT. Trimming took off 8 bases at V and 5 bases at J, with 9 bases between the two ends.

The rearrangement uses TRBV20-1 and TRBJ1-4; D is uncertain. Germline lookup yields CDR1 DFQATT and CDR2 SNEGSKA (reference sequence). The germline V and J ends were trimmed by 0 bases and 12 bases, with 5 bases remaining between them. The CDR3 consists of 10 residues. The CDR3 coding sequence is TGCAGTGCTAGAGATGAGGAACTGTTTTTT. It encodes CSARDEELFF.

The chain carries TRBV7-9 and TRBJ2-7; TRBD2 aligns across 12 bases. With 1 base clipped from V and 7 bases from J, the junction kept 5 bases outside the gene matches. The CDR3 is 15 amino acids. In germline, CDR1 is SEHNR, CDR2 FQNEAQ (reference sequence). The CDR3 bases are TGTGCCAGCAGCTTAGGGACTAGCGGGAACTGGGAGCAGTACTTC. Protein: CASSLGTSGNWEQYF.

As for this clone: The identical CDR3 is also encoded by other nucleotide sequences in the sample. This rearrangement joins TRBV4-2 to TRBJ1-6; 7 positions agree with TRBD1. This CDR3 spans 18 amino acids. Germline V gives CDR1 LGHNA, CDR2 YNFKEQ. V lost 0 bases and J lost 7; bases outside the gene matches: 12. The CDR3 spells CASSQDLGQVIGNSPLHF. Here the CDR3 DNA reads TGTGCCAGCAGCCAAGATCTCGGACAGGTCATTGGAAATTCACCCCTCCACTTT.

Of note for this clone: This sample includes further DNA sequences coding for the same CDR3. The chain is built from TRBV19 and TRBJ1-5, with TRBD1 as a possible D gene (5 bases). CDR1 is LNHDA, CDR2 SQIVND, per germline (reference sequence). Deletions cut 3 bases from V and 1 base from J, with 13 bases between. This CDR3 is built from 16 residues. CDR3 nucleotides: TGTGCCAGTAGTATTCGGGGGGGGGAGAGCAATCAGCCCCAGCATTTT. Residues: CASSIRGGESNQPQHF.

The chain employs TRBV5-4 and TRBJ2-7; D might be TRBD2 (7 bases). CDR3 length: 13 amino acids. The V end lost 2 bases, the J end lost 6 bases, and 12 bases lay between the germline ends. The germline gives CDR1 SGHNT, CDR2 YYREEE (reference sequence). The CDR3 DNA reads TGTGCCAGCAGCTTTTCGGGGGGCGGCGAGCAGTACTTC. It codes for CASSFSGGGEQYF.

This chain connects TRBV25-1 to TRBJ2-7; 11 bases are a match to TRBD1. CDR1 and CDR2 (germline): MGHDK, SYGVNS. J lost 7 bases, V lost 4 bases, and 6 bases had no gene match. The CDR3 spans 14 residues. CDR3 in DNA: TGTGCCAGCAGTGCGGACAGGGGGCCGCGGGAGCAGTACTTC. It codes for CASSADRGPREQYF.

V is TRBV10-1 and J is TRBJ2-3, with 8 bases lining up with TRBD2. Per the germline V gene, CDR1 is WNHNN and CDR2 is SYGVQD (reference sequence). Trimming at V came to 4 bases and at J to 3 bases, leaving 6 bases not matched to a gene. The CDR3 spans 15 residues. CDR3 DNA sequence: TGCGCCAGCAGTGCTAAGCGGGAGCTGACAGATACGCAGTATTTT. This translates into CASSAKRELTDTQYF.

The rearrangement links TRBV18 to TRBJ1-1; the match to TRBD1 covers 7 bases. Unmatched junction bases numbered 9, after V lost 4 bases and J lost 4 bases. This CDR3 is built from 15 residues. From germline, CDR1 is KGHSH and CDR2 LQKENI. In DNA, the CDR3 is TGTGCCAGCTCACTGACAGGGAATGAGGGCACTGAAGCTTTCTTT. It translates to CASSLTGNEGTEAFF.

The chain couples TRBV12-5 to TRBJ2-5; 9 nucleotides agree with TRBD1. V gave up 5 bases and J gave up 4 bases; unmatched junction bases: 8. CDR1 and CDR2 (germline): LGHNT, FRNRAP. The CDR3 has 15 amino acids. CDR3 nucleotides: TGTGCTAGTGGTGCGGGACAGGGCGAAGGAGAGACCCAGTACTTC. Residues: CASGAGQGEGETQYF.

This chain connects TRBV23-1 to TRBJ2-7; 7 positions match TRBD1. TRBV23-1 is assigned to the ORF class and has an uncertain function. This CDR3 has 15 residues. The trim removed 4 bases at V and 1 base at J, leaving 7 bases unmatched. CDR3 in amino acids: CASSRPRDSSYEQYF. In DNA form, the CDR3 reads TGCGCCAGCAGTCGACCCCGGGACAGTTCCTACGAGCAGTACTTC.

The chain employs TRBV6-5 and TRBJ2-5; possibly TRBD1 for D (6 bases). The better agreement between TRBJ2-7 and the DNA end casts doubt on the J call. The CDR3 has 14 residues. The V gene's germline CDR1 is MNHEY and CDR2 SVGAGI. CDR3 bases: TGTGCCAGCAGAACAGGGATAGGGCTCTACGAGCAGTACTTC. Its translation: CASRTGIGLYEQYF.

CDR3 nucleotides: TGTGCCAGCAGCTTAGGGGGAATGAGCAGGGATCTATCGACACCCCTCCACTTT. Amino acids: CASSLGGMSRDLSTPLHF. V usage is TRBV7-2 and J usage is TRBJ1-6, with TRBD1 as a possible D gene (5 bases). The CDR3 runs to 18 residues. The V gene lost 1 base and the J gene lost 11 bases, with 24 bases spanning the gap. CDR1 and CDR2 from the germline V gene are SGHTA and FQGNSA.

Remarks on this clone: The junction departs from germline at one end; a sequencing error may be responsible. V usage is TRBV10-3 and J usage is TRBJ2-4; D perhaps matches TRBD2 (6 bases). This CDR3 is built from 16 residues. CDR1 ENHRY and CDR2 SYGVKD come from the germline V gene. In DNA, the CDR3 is TGTGCCAGCAGTGAGTCTCTCGGGAGAGCCAAAAACATTCAGTACTTC. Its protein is CASSESLGRAKNIQYF.

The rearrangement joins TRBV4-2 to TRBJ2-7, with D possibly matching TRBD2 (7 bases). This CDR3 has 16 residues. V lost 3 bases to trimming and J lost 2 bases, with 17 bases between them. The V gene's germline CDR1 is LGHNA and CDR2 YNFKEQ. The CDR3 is CASSHALADSAYEQYF. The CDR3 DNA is TGTGCCAGCAGCCATGCCCTAGCGGACAGCGCCTACGAGCAGTACTTC.

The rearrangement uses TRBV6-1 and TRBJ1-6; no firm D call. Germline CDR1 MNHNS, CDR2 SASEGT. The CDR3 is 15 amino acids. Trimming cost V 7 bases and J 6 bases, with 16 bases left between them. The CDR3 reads CASIPMTTANSPLHF. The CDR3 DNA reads TGTGCCAGCATCCCCATGACTACAGCTAATTCACCCCTCCACTTT.

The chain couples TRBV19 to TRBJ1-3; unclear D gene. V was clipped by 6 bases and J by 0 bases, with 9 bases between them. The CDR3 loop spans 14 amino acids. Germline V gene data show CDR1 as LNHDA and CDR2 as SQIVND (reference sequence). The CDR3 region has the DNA TGTGCCAGTAGGACTGGTTACTCTGGAAACACCATATATTTT. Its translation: CASRTGYSGNTIYF.

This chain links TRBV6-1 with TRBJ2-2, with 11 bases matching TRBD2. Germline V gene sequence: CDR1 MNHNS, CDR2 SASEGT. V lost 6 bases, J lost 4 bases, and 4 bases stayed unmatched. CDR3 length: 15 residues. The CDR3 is CASRTGTSGTGELFF. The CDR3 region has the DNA TGTGCCAGCAGGACCGGGACTAGCGGCACCGGGGAGCTGTTTTTT.

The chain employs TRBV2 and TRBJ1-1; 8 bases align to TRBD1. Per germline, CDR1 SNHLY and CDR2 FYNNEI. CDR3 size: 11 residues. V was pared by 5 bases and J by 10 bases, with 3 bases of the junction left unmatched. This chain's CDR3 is CASSSRGRAFF. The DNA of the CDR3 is TGTGCCAGCAGTAGCAGGGGGCGAGCTTTCTTT.